This T cell receptor (beta chain) was recovered during a study of cytomegalovirus exposure and HLA in healthy donors (dated by TCRdb to about 2017). Background on the whole study: An earlier analysis of roughly 500 of the donors reported 250 to 300 Gb of sequence data and approximately 110 million unique TCR beta sequences from about 179 million T cells. Around 300 gigabases of sequencing data and approximately 85 million unique TCR sequences were included in an early release covering about 700 HLA-typed donors. The genetic ancestry cluster associated with self-reported Caucasian donors included about 81% of the roughly 400 genotyped donors. The study was designed to test whether signatures of past pathogen exposure could be identified by cataloging public T cell receptors. The study used immunosequencing to profile the T cell repertoires of some 600 subjects and linked those repertoires to cytomegalovirus serostatus. Besides the first cohort of 666 subjects, a separate validation cohort made up of roughly 120 different subjects was used. High-throughput TCR immunosequencing, statistical association of individual TCRs with disease status, and machine learning were combined to predict cytomegalovirus infection status. A later analysis re-analyzed previously published TCR beta repertoires from about 730 donors and added high-resolution HLA genotyping to study TCR occurrence patterns. The later analysis used no new phenotypic data to find candidate immune exposures, relying instead on TCR beta sequences and their occurrence across donors. To decide whether each TCR beta V gene segment behaved as functional or pseudogenic, an earlier analysis of approximately 620 of the donors relied on high-throughput TCR beta sequencing. Alongside the repertoire data, information on donor age, sex, ethnicity and CMV serostatus was compiled. In a later genetic analysis, genome-wide SNP genotypes for about three fifths of the roughly 670 donors were used, and that subset was treated as a discovery cohort. All discovery cohort repertoires had been generated on a single sequencing platform. HLA typing included class I and class II loci at four-digit resolution. Typing coverage varied by locus: about 629-640 donors for A, B, C, DRB1 and DQB1; under 550 for DQA1; around 610 for DPA1; 400 to 480 for DPB1. About 5 DR-DQ haplotypes were handled as single units for association and clustering, since linkage in the cohort was strong. On average, 235,054 unique TCR beta nucleotide sequences were sequenced per donor among 398 genotyped donors of the cohort, with roughly 18% of those sequences being non-productive. Study-wide conclusions, independent of this receptor: In this cohort, only TCR beta chains were sequenced, and detectable features were limited by the absence of alpha or paired-chain data. A further reported finding was that TCR beta sequences accurately predicted the HLA-A and HLA-B alleles for most subjects in the first cohort. A later analysis associated 17,000 or so TCR beta sequences with specific HLA alleles at a false discovery rate of 0.05. Most TCR sequences were seen in very few donors, while some public TCRs were found in many individuals. When HLA alleles, especially DR and DQ, strongly co-occurred, TCR associations were difficult to assign to individual alleles. An earlier analysis of 450 to 750 of the donors showed that most TCR beta V segments appeared in productive rearrangements either about 87% or about 30% of the time, which broadly matched IMGT annotations. Cytomegalovirus status was reported to be diagnosed by the classifier with high specificity and sensitivity in both the original and validation cohorts. In a later analysis, HLA-associated TCR beta chains showed more clonal expansion and lower generation probabilities than non-associated chains that were equally common. In vitro tests confirmed that a few of the cytomegalovirus-associated TCR beta chains recognize cytomegalovirus antigens. The only immune exposure information available for the cohort was CMV serostatus. In a later genetic analysis, fewer N-insertions in productive TCRs were reported among donors in an Asian-associated ancestry cluster than the roughly 670-donor mean. According to a later analysis, most CMV-associated TCR beta chains appeared to be HLA-restricted, and the HLA associations seemed to be driven largely by CMV exposure. According to the authors, the approach could potentially be generalized to other disease states and immunological phenotypes. V-gene and J-gene trimming of TCR beta chains was associated with a missense DCLRE1C variant in a later genetic analysis, and the association was replicated in an independent cohort. In a later analysis, several top co-occurrence clusters were reported to appear linked to parvovirus B19, influenza, CMV and Epstein-Barr virus. Presence/absence analyses assumed roughly uniform sequencing depth across donors, an assumption that may not hold. Because HLA typing was missing for some donors at each locus, association tests included only the typed subset. A cluster of highly shared sequence variants was judged likely to represent a technical artifact of the sequencing pipeline. A total of 164 TCR beta chains were listed by the study as associated with cytomegalovirus. Linkage disequilibrium might explain the correlated functional status among segregating V segments, but an unknown experimental factor could not be ruled out. Because counts were too low, some 16 rarely observed V segments, including chromosome 9 orphons, were excluded from the earlier analysis of fewer than 650 of the donors. In a later analysis, the rate of TCR association differed among HLA loci, with DRB1 alleles having the most associated TCRs and HLA-C alleles having the fewest.

Libraries were built with the immunoSEQ multiplex PCR assay. For the multiplex PCR, a mixture combining 60 forward primers for TCR Vbeta segments and 13 reverse primers for TCR Jbeta segments was used. The CDR3 region of rearranged TCR beta genes was amplified from genomic DNA by a multiplex PCR assay. The Illumina HiSeq System was used to sequence the amplified TCR beta libraries as 87-base-pair reads. For the original study's pipeline: In a later analysis, tens of millions of unique TCR beta chains were counted across the 500 to 850 repertoires, and roughly 11 million of these chains were shared by at least two donors. Raw reads were error-corrected and collapsed into unique sequences by a nearest-neighbor algorithm in which closely related sequences were merged to remove PCR and sequencing errors. V, D and J gene segments were assigned by aligning CDR3 sequences to IMGT reference sequences. Each retained sequence needed at least a six-nucleotide match to both a V gene segment and a J gene segment. A rearrangement counted as productive if the CDR3 had no stop codons and remained in frame with V and J, and every other rearrangement counted as non-productive. CDR3 was defined according to IMGT convention as the region running from the second conserved V-encoded cysteine to the conserved J-encoded phenylalanine. In an earlier analysis of just under 600 of the donors, sequences lacking an unambiguous match to a single V gene segment were excluded. In an earlier analysis of around 600 of the donors, V segments were called functional above 56.7% productive rearrangements and were called segregating when the between-donor standard deviation exceeded 5%. A statistical classification framework was developed to diagnose cytomegalovirus status using the catalog of TCR beta chain sequences. In a later analysis, TCR nucleotide sequences were compared against IMGT/GENE-DB human TR gene sequences so that V and J genes could be assigned. In a later analysis, CDR3 sequences and most-parsimonious VDJ recombination scenarios were assigned using the TCRdist pipeline. In a later analysis, each TCR beta chain was defined by its CDR3 amino acid sequence together with its V-gene family, and reads lacking a unique V-gene family were excluded. In a later analysis, approximately 590 highly shared, low-generation-probability nucleotide sequences were removed to address suspected cross-contamination and a sequencing artifact. In a later analysis, a clonal expansion index was calculated for each public chain from normalized within-repertoire ranks of inferred template counts. Generation probabilities in a later analysis came from a VDJ recombination model fitted to out-of-frame rearrangements, and those results were checked against IGoR. A later analysis scored TCR-TCR, TCR-HLA and TCR-CMV co-occurrence with hypergeometric tests, applying a repertoire-size bias correction to TCR pairs. To estimate false discovery rates, a later analysis permuted the HLA or CMV assignments 20 times. In a later analysis, co-occurring TCRs were grouped with DBSCAN, and TCRdist sequence similarity was added when clustering was performed within HLA-allele-positive subsets. Repertoires with fewer than 30,000 or more than 120,000 public chains were left out of co-occurrence clustering, as were five repertoires with anomalous nucleotide sharing. Imported from immuneACCESS, the table was reduced by TCRdb to in-frame sequences with V and J called. These copies leave out some clones; in studies compared against another copy, an unresolved V gene accounts for under half, and the cause of the remainder is not known. V, J and clone size are those of that table, while D and trimming were read from the DNA. Present in this sample are under 150,000 clones, 60% to 85% of which were seen just once. The ten largest clonotypes hold about 6.7% of the sample.

The cohort comprised approximately 700 healthy bone marrow donors. All cohort members were sampled while nominally healthy, although unrecorded immune exposures were likely present. The donor was CMV seropositive and belonged to the group of 270 or so seropositive cohort members. Each donor provided a peripheral blood sample, and peripheral blood mononuclear cells were used for TCR beta sequencing. The Qiagen DNeasy Blood Extraction Kit was used to extract genomic DNA from the blood cell samples. A remark on this clone: Its antigen is not yet known. No per-base quality is available; no much larger clone lies one base away.

Sequenced material: PBMCs. The receptor was isolated from a woman between 35 and 50 years old in good health and CMV-seropositive.

In nucleotide form, the sequence is TGTGCCAGCAGCGCCGACAGGGACACTGAAGCTTTCTTT. Its translation is CASSADRDTEAFF. This chain joins TRBV9 to TRBJ1-1; the junction holds 7 bases that match TRBD1. The germline V end is reduced by 3 bases and the J end by 3 bases; junction bases left unmatched: 2. Sequences SGDLS (CDR1) and YYNGEE (CDR2) are obtained from the germline V gene. The CDR3 starts with the cysteine, ends with the phenylalanine, and has 13 residues. The sequence is cut down to CDR3 DNA, 39 bases in frame from base 1.